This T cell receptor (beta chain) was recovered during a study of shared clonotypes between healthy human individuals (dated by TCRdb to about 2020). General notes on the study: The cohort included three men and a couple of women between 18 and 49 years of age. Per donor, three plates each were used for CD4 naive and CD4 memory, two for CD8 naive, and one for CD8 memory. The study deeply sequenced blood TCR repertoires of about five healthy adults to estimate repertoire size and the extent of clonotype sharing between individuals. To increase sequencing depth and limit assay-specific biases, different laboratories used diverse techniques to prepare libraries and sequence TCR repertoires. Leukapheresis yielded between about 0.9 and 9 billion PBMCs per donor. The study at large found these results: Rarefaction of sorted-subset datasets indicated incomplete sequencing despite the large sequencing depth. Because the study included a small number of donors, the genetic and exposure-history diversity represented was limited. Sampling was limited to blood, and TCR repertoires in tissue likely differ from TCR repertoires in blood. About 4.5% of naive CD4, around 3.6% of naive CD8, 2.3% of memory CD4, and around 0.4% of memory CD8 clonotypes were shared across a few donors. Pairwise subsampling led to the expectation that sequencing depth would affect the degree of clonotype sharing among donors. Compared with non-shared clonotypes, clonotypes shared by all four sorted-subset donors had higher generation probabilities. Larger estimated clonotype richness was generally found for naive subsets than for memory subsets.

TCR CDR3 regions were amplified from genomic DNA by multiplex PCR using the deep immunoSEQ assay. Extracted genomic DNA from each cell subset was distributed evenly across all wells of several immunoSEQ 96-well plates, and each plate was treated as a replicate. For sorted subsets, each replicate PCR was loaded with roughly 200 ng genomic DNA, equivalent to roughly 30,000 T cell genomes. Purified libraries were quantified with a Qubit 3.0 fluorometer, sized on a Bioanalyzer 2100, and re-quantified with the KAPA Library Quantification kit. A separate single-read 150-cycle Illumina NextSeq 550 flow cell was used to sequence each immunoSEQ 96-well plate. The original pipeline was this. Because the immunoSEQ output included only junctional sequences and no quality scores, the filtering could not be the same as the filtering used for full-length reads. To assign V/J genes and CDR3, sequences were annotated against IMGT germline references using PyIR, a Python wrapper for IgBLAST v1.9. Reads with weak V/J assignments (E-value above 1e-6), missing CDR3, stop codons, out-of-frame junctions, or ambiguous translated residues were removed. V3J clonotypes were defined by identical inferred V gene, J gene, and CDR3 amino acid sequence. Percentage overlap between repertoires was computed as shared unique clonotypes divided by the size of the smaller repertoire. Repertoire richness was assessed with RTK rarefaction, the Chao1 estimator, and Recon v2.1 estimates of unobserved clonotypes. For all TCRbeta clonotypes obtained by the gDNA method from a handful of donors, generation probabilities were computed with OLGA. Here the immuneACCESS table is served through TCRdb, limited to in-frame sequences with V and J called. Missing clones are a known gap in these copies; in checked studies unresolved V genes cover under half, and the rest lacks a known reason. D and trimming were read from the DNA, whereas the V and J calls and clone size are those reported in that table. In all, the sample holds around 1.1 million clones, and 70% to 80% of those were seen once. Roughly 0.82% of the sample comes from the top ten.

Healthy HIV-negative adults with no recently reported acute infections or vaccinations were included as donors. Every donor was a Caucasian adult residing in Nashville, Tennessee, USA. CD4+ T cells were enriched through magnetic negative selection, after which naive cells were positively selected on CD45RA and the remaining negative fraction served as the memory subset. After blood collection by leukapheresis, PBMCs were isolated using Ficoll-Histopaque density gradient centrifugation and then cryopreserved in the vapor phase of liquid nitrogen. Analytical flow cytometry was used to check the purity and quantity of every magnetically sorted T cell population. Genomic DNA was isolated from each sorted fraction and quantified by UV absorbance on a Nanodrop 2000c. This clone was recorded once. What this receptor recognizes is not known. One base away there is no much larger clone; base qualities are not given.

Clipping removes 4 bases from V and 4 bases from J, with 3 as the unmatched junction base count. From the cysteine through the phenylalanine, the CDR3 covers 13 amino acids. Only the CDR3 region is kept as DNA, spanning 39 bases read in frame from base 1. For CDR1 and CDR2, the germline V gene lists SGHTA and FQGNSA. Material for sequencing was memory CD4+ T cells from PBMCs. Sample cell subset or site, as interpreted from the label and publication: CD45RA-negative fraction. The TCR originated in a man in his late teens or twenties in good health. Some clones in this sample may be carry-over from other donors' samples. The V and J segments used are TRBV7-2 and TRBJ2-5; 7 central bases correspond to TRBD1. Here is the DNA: TGTGCCAGCAGCTACAAGGGGGCAGAGACCCAGTACTTC. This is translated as CASSYKGAETQYF.